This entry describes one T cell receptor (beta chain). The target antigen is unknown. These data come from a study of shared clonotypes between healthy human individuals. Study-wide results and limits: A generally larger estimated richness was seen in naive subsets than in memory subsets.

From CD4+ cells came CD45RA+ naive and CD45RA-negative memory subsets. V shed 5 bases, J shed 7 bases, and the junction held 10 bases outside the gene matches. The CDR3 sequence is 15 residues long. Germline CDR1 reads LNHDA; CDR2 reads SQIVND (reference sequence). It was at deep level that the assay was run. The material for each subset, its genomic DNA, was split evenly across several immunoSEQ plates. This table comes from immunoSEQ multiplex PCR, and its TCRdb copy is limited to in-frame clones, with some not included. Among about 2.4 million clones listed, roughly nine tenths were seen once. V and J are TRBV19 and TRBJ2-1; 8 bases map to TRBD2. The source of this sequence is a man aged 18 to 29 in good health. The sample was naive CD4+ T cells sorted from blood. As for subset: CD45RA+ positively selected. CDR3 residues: CASSPPGGQGNEQFF. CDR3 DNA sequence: TGTGCCAGTAGTCCCCCGGGGGGGCAAGGAAATGAGCAGTTCTTC.